The sequence of this T cell receptor (beta chain) was determined in a study of shared clonotypes between healthy human individuals. The overall study: Every donor yielded three CD4 naive, three CD4 memory, two CD8 naive and one CD8 memory plate. The study, taken as a whole, reports: Several donors held about 5% of naive CD4 clonotypes in common.

Naive CD8 populations comprised CD45RO-negative cells positively selected for CCR7, excluding terminally differentiated effector memory CD45RA+ cells. Healthy and HIV-negative, the adult donors had no recent acute infections or vaccinations. Each PCR replicate from the sorted subsets contained 200 to 250 ng DNA, which is 30,000 or so T cell genomes. Using immunoSEQ multiplex PCR, the repertoire was profiled, and TCRdb retains in-frame clones only, with some absent. The table lists some 2.1 million clones, roughly 94% of them singletons. This clone was observed a single time. The antigen is unknown. From germline, CDR1 is MNHEY and CDR2 SVGAGI. Between the trimmed V and J ends, which lost 4 bases and 0 bases, there was a span of 7 bases. The CDR3 length is 13 residues.

The receptor comes from a man between 18 and 35 years old in good health. The sample consisted of naive CD8+ T cells sorted from blood. V and J are TRBV6-5 and TRBJ2-7; no reliable D call. The CDR3 DNA is TGTGCCAGCAGTTTCTCATACTCCTACGAGCAGTACTTC. It codes for CASSFSYSYEQYF.